This T cell receptor beta chain is from a study of T-cell reconstitution after alpha-beta-depleted transplantation in children (dated by TCRdb to 2016 to 2017). Study-wide context: The study quantitatively tracked T-cell immune reconstitution after TCRalphabeta/CD19-depleted allogeneic hematopoietic cell transplantation in children using TCR repertoire profiling.

Taken from the germline V gene (reference sequence), the CDR1 and CDR2 loops are GTSNPN and SVGIG. The junction shows trimming of 0 bases on V and 4 bases on J, and the gene matches do not reach 6 bases of it. From the cysteine up to the phenylalanine, the CDR3 has a length of 14 residues. Of the read, only the CDR3 DNA is kept; its 42 bases are in frame from base 1. The library was obtained by PCR. The sequencer listed for this sample is Illumina HiSeq 2500. To normalize quantification of the TCRbeta repertoire, the TCR libraries were built with molecular barcoding that relied on unique molecular identifiers. TCRdb handled the public reads itself, with Q25 trimming in fastp and clone calling in MiXCR, and kept productive beta chains. CDR3 protein duplicates are merged, each entry listing the most common genes and DNA. This sample comprises approximately 1,000,000 distinct CDR3 sequences, about 29% of them detected only once. The ten top clones hold over 25% of the sample.

Comment on this clonotype: Its target antigen remains unknown. No much larger clone is present one base from it, and per-base qualities are unavailable.

The treatment or condition label corresponds to: allogeneic hematopoietic cell transplantation with graft depleted of TCRalphabeta T cells and CD19 B cells. The transplant recipients were children given TCRalphabeta/CD19-depleted allogeneic hematopoietic cell grafts. Overall study results and their limits: The frequencies of hyperexpanded clones fell over the following months, and after one year, T-cell counts and TCRbeta diversity were mostly attributed to newly produced T cells. In some patients, high TCRbeta diversity at day 60 was attributed to recipient T cells and intrathymic progenitors that had survived conditioning. The apparently early recovery of alphabetaT-cell counts about two months after transplant reportedly depended on only several hundred rapidly expanded clones that came from non-depleted graft cells.

The chain is encoded by TRBV30 joined to TRBJ2-7, and TRBD1 matches 7 of the central bases. This receptor was taken from a boy in the first two years of life who had a stem cell transplant for SCID, so the T cells may come from the graft donor. This specimen consisted of PBMCs, mostly from graft donor cells, obtained 360 days after TCRalphabeta/CD19-depleted stem cell transplant. In nucleotides, the sequence is TGTGCCTGGAGTGTACCCCACAGGGGATACGAGCAGTACTTC. Protein translation: CAWSVPHRGYEQYF.